The sequence of this TCR beta chain was determined in a study of PD-1 blockade in classical Hodgkin lymphoma. Sequencing used immunoSEQ multiplex PCR; TCRdb keeps in-frame clones, though not all of them. The sample carries 84,000 or so clones, about 90% recorded once. Every patient relapsed after autologous stem cell transplantation, and brentuximab vedotin exposure varied. V was shortened by 2 bases and J by 4 bases, with 14 bases between the two germline ends. Germline CDR1 is GTSNPN and CDR2 is SVGIG (reference sequence). This CDR3 contains 14 residues. The sequencing here drew on peripheral blood mononuclear cells (PBMCs), taken before the second cycle of nivolumab. The clonotype was recovered from a human donor with classical Hodgkin lymphoma. V gene TRBV30 combines with J gene TRBJ1-1, with D possibly being TRBD1 (6 bases). The CDR3 reads CAWSRGGRGTEAFF. The DNA for the CDR3 is TGTGCCTGGAGTAGGGGGGGCCGGGGCACTGAAGCTTTCTTT.